This T cell receptor (beta chain) was captured in a study of cytomegalovirus exposure and HLA in healthy donors. Study-wide background: Clustering assigned 81% of the roughly 400 genotyped donors to the Caucasian-associated ancestry cluster.

CDR3 length: 13 amino acids. Trimming took 10 bases from V and 6 from J; bases not matched to a gene: 8. Germline-derived CDR1 and CDR2 are SNHLY and FYNNEI. Of note for this clone: Its cognate antigen is unknown.

Regarding the study as a whole: In a later analysis, a missense DCLRE1C variant was linked to TCR beta V- and J-gene trimming. Roughly uniform sequencing depth across donors was assumed, possibly incorrectly.

PCR amplification relied on 60 Vbeta primers (plus 13 Jbeta primers). Data came from immunoSEQ multiplex PCR; TCRdb stores just in-frame clones and leaves some out. The data show more than 150,000 clones, with 81% seen just once and around 4% held by the top ten. Sequenced material: PBMCs. J is TRBJ1-1 and V is TRBV2, with 10 bases matching TRBD1. The TCR was taken from a man in his fifties or sixties in good health and CMV-seronegative. In nucleotides, the CDR3 is TGTGCCAACATCCGGGACAGGGGACCTGAAGCTTTCTTT. It translates to CANIRDRGPEAFF.